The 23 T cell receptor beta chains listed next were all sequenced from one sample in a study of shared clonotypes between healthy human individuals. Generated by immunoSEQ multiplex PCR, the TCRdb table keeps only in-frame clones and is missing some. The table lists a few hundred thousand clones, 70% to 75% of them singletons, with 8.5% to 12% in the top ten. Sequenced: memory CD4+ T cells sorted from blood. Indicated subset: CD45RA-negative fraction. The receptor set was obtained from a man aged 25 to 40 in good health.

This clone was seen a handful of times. CDR3 sequence: CASISASGTSEQYF. DNA for the CDR3: TGTGCCAGCATTTCAGCTAGCGGGACATCCGAGCAGTACTTC. V gene TRBV6-1 combines with J gene TRBJ2-7; 9 bases match TRBD2. The trim removed 7 bases at V and 6 bases at J, leaving 10 bases unmatched. CDR1 is MNHNS, CDR2 SASEGT, per germline. This CDR3 contains 14 residues.

The CDR3 DNA reads as TGTGCCAGCAGTGAATCGGGACTCTCCTACGAGCAGTACTTC. It is translated as CASSESGLSYEQYF. This chain uses TRBV6-1 with TRBJ2-7, with D possibly matching TRBD2 (6 bases). The V gene's germline CDR1 is MNHNS and CDR2 SASEGT. The CDR3 covers 14 residues. Trimming cost V 2 bases and J 0 bases, with 8 bases left between them.

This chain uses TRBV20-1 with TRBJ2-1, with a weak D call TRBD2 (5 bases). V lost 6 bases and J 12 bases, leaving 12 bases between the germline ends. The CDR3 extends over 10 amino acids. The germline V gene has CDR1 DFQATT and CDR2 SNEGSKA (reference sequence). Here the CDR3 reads CSAARERQFF. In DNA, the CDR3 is TGCAGTGCCGCCCGGGAACGGCAGTTCTTC.

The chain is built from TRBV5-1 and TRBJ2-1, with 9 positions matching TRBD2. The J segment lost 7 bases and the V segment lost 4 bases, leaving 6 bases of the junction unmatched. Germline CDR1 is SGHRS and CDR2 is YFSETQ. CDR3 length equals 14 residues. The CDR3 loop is CASSHSGSRNEQFF. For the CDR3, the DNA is TGCGCCAGCAGCCATAGCGGGAGCAGGAATGAGCAGTTCTTC.

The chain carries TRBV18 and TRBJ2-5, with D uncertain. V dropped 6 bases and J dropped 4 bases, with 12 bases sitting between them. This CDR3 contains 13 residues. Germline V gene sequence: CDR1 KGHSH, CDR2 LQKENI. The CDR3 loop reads CASSPENGETQYF. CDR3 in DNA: TGTGCCAGCTCCCCCGAAAACGGAGAGACCCAGTACTTC.

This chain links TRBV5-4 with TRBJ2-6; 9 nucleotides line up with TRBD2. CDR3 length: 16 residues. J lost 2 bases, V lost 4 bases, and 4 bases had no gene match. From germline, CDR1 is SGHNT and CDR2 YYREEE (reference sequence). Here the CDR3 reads CASSPLAGTGANVLTF. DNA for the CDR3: TGTGCCAGCAGCCCTCTAGCGGGAACTGGGGCCAACGTCCTGACTTTC.

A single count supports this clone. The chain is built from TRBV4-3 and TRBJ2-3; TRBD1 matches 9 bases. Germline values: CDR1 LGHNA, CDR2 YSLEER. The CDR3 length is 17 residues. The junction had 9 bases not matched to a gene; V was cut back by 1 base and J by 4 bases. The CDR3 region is CASSQGAQGQGPDTQYF. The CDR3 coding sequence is TGCGCCAGCAGCCAAGGTGCCCAAGGACAGGGGCCAGATACGCAGTATTTT.

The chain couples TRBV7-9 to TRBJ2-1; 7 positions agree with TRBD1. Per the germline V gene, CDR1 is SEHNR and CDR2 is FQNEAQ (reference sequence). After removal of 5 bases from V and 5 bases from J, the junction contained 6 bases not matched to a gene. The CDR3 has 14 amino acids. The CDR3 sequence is CASSPRGPDNEQFF. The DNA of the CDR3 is TGTGCCAGCAGCCCAAGGGGGCCTGACAATGAGCAGTTCTTC.

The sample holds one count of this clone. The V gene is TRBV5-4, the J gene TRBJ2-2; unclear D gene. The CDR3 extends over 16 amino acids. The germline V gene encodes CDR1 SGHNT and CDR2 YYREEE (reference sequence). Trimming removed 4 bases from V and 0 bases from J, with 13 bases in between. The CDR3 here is CASSLARSANTGELFF. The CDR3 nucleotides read TGTGCCAGCAGCCTCGCCCGCTCCGCGAACACCGGGGAGCTGTTTTTT.

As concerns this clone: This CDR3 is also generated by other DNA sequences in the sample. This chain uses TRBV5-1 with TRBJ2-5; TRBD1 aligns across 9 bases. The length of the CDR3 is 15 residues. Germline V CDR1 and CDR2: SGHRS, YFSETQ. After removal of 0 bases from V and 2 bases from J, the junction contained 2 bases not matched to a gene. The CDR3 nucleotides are TGCGCCAGCAGCTTGGCGGGACAGGGACAAGAGACCCAGTACTTC. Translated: CASSLAGQGQETQYF. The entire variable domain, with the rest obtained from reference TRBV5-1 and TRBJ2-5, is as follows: KAGVTQTPRYLIKTRGQQVTLSCSPISGHRSVSWYQQTPGQGLQFLFEYFSETQRNKGNFPGRFSGRQFSNSRSEMNVSTLELGDSALYLCASSLAGQGQETQYFGPGTRLLVL.

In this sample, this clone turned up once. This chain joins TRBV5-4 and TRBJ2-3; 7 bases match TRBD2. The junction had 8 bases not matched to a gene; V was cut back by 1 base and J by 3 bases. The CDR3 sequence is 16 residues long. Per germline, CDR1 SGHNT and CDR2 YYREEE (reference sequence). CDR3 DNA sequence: TGTGCCAGCAGCTTGCTGTTTGCGGGAGAGACAGATACGCAGTATTTT. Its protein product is CASSLLFAGETDTQYF.

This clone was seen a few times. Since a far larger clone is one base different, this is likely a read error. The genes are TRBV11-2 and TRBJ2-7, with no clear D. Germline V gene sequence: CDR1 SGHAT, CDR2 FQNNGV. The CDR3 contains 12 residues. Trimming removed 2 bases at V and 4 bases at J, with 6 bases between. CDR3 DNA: TGTGCCAGCAGCTTAAGTGGGTACGAGCAGTACTTC. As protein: CASSLSGYEQYF.

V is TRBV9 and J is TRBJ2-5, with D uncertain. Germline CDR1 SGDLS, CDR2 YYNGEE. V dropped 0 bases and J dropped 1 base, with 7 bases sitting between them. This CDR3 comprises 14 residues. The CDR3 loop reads CASSVGPSQETQYF. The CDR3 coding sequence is TGTGCCAGCAGCGTAGGGCCATCCCAAGAGACCCAGTACTTC. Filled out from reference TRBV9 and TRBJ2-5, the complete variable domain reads DSGVTQTPKHLITATGQRVTLRCSPRSGDLSVYWYQQSLDQGLQFLIQYYNGEERAKGNILERFSAQQFPDLHSELNLSSLELGDSALYFCASSVGPSQETQYFGPGTRLLVL.

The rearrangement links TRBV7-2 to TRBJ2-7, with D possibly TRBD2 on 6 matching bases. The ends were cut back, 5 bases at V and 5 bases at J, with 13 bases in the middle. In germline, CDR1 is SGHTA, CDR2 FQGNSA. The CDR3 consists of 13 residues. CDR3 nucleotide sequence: TGTGCCAGCAGCCCCTTCCCGGGGGACGAGCAGTACTTC. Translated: CASSPFPGDEQYF.

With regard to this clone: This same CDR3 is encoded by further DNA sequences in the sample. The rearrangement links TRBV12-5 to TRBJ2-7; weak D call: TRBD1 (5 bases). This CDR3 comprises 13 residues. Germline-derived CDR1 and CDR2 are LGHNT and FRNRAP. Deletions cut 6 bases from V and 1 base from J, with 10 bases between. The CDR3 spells CASGLDSSYEQYF. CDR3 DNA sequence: TGTGCTAGTGGCCTTGACAGTTCCTACGAGCAGTACTTC.

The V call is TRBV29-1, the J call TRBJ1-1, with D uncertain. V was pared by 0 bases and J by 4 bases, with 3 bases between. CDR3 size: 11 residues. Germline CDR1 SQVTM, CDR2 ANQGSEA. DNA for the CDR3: TGCAGCGTTGAAGATTCCACTGAAGCTTTCTTT. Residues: CSVEDSTEAFF.

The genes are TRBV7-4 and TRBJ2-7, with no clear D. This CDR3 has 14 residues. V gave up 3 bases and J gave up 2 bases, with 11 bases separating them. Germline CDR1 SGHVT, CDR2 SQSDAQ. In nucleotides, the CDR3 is TGTGCCAGCAGCTTGGTGGCACGAACCTACGAGCAGTACTTC. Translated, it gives CASSLVARTYEQYF.

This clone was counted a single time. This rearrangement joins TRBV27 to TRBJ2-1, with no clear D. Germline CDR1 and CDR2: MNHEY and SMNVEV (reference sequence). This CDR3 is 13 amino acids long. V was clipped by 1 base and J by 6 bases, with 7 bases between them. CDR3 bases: TGTGCCAGCAGTTTATTTGTTGGCAATGAGCAGTTCTTC. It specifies CASSLFVGNEQFF.

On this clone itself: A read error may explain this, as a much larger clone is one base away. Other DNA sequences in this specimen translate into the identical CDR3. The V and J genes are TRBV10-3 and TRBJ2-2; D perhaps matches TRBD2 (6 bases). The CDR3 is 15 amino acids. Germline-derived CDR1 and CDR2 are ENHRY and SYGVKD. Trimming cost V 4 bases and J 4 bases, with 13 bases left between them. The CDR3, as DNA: TGTGCCATCAGTGCTCACCCGACTAGCACCGGGGAGCTGTTTTTT. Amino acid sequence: CAISAHPTSTGELFF.

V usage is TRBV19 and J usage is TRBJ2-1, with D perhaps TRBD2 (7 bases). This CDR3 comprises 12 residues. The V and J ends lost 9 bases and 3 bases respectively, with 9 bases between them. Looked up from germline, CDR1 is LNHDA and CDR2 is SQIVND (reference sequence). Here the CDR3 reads CASGGRYNEQFF. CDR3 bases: TGTGCCAGCGGGGGGCGCTACAATGAGCAGTTCTTC. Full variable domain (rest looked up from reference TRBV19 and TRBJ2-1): DGGITQSPKYLFRKEGQNVTLSCEQNLNHDAMYWYRQDPGQGLRLIYYSQIVNDFQKGDIAEGYSVSREKKESFPLTVTSAQKNPTAFYLCASGGRYNEQFFGPGTRLTVL.

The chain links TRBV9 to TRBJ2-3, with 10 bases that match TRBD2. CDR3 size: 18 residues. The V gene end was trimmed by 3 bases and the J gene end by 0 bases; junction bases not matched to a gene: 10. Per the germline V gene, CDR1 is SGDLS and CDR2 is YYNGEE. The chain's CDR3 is CASSGQSGRVLSTDTQYF. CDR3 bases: TGTGCCAGCAGCGGACAAAGCGGGAGGGTCCTCAGCACAGATACGCAGTATTTT.

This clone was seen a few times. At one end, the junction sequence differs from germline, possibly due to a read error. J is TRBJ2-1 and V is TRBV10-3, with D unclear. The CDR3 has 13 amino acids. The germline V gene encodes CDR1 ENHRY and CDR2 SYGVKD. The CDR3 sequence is CAISESNGPQQFF. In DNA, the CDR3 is TGTGCCATCAGCGAGTCCAACGGACCGCAGCAGTTCTTC.

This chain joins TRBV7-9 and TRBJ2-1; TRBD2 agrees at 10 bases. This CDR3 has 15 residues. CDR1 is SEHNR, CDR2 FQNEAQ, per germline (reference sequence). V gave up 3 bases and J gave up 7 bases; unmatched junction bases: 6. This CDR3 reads CASSLTSGLGNEQFF. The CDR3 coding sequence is TGTGCCAGCAGCTTGACTAGCGGGTTGGGGAATGAGCAGTTCTTC.